Listed here are 13 T cell receptor beta chains from one sample, sequenced in a study of early T cells in non-severe SARS-CoV-2 infection. TCRdb used MiXCR to reprocess the 5' RACE reads, holding one entry per CDR3 protein. Among approximately 97,000 distinct CDR3 sequences listed, 8% to 13% were seen once. The sequencing here drew on whole blood, taken at baseline. The receptors were gathered from an adult who was a healthcare worker with PCR-confirmed SARS-CoV-2 infection or an uninfected control (not recorded which).

This clonotype was detected many times. V gene TRBV9 combines with J gene TRBJ1-2; D is perhaps TRBD1 (5 bases). The germline V and J ends were trimmed by 5 bases and 7 bases, with 18 bases remaining between them. Germline V gene data show CDR1 as SGDLS and CDR2 as YYNGEE. CDR3 length: 14 amino acids. The CDR3 reads CASSGAGSGGGYTF. The CDR3 DNA sequence: TGTGCCAGCAGTGGGGCAGGGAGTGGAGGTGGCTACACCTTC.

At least ten counts were recorded for this clonotype. The chain employs TRBV7-2 and TRBJ1-1; unclear D gene. Trimming stripped 5 bases from V and 1 base from J, with 8 bases between. From germline, CDR1 is SGHTA and CDR2 FQGNSA. The CDR3 is made up of 13 amino acids. The DNA for the CDR3 is TGTGCCAGCAGCCCTAGACGGAACACTGAAGCTTTCTTT. Protein: CASSPRRNTEAFF.

This clonotype was found a few times. The rearrangement joins TRBV19 to TRBJ2-2; no clear D gene. Germline CDR1 is LNHDA and CDR2 is SQIVND (reference sequence). The CDR3 loop spans 13 amino acids. Trimming stripped 4 bases from V and 2 bases from J, with 5 bases between. The CDR3 region is CASSTQNTGELFF. The CDR3 DNA follows: TGTGCCAGTAGTACCCAAAACACCGGGGAGCTGTTTTTT.

This clonotype has a handful of counts. The rearrangement uses TRBV9 and TRBJ2-1, with D unresolved. CDR1 is SGDLS, CDR2 YYNGEE, per germline. Trimming pared 4 bases from V and 10 bases from J, leaving 15 bases between. This CDR3 contains 13 residues. The CDR3 loop reads CASSPHETKEQFF. CDR3 sequence (DNA): TGTGCCAGCAGCCCCCATGAAACTAAAGAGCAGTTCTTC.

Comment on this clonotype: This clone may be a read error of a much larger clone one base away. V usage is TRBV2 and J usage is TRBJ2-7, with D maybe TRBD1 (6 bases). CDR1 and CDR2 (germline): SNHLY, FYNNEI. This CDR3 is 14 amino acids long. CDR3 sequence: CGSSAGQPSYEQYF. As DNA, the CDR3 is TGTGGCAGCAGCGCCGGACAGCCTTCCTACGAGCAGTACTTC.

This clonotype has more than one count but fewer than ten. The chain carries TRBV15 and TRBJ2-1; 8 bases are shared with TRBD1. V gave up 0 bases and J gave up 8 bases; unmatched junction bases: 9. CDR3 length: 16 amino acids. CDR1 is LNHNV, CDR2 YYDKDF, per germline (reference sequence). The CDR3: CATSREYGQGKHEQFF. Written as DNA, the CDR3 is TGTGCCACCAGCAGAGAATACGGACAGGGTAAACATGAGCAGTTCTTC.

This clonotype has a count of ten or more. The chain joins TRBV7-2 to TRBJ2-5, with TRBD2 as a possible D gene (6 bases). The CDR3 covers 15 residues. Germline V gene lookup returns CDR1 SGHTA and CDR2 FQGNSA. V was clipped by 1 base and J by 5 bases, with 14 bases between them. This chain's CDR3 is CASSLVTGVGETQYF. The CDR3 nucleotides are TGTGCCAGCAGCTTAGTAACGGGAGTCGGGGAGACCCAGTACTTC.

This clonotype was seen a few times. The V call is TRBV29-1, the J call TRBJ2-2; TRBD2 aligns across 14 bases. This CDR3 is 19 amino acids long. Trimming at V came to 7 bases and at J to 3 bases, leaving 16 bases not matched to a gene. From germline, CDR1 is SQVTM and CDR2 ANQGSEA. DNA for the CDR3: TGCAGCGCCCAACGCCGGCAGGGACTAGCGGGAGCTGACACCGGGGAGCTGTTTTTT. Translation gives CSAQRRQGLAGADTGELFF.

This clonotype was detected ten times or more. This rearrangement joins TRBV24-1 to TRBJ2-5, with TRBD2 matching over 14 bases. The junction had 4 bases not matched to a gene; V was cut back by 4 bases and J by 7 bases. This CDR3 region has 15 residues. Germline CDR1 KGHDR, CDR2 SFDVKD. CDR3 coding DNA: TGTGCCACCAGTGACCCGACTAGCGGGAGGGTGACCCAGTACTTC. It specifies CATSDPTSGRVTQYF.

This clonotype was counted at least ten times. The rearrangement joins TRBV5-5 to TRBJ2-2, with unresolved D. The CDR3 contains 12 residues. Germline V CDR1 and CDR2: SGHKS, YYEKEE (reference sequence). V was pared by 4 bases and J by 4 bases, with 5 bases between. CDR3: CASSPVTGELFF. CDR3 sequence (DNA): TGTGCCAGCAGCCCGGTCACCGGGGAGCTGTTTTTT.

The V call is TRBV9, the J call TRBJ2-3; no reliable D call. Trimming took 1 base from V and 1 from J, leaving 10 bases between them. Germline CDR1 SGDLS, CDR2 YYNGEE. The CDR3 runs 15 residues. In DNA form, the CDR3 reads TGTGCCAGCAGCGTAAGCCCGCCTGGCACAGATACGCAGTATTTT. Protein sequence: CASSVSPPGTDTQYF.

The chain couples TRBV9 to TRBJ2-1; 11 nucleotides align to TRBD2. The V segment lost 4 bases and the J segment 7 bases; nucleotides outside the gene matches: 10. Germline V CDR1 and CDR2: SGDLS, YYNGEE. The CDR3 sequence is 16 residues long. CDR3 in amino acids: CASSPLLAGARNEQFF. The CDR3 DNA reads as TGTGCCAGCAGCCCATTACTAGCGGGAGCTCGGAATGAGCAGTTCTTC.

J is TRBJ2-3 and V is TRBV5-6; 10 bases align to TRBD2. With 5 bases clipped from V and 4 bases from J, the junction kept 13 bases outside the gene matches. The CDR3 has 17 residues. Germline V gene sequence: CDR1 SGHDT, CDR2 YYEEEE. CDR3 loop: CASRLEVKAGGPDTQYF. The CDR3 DNA follows: TGTGCCAGCAGGCTGGAGGTCAAAGCGGGAGGGCCAGATACGCAGTATTTT. The whole variable domain, filled in from reference TRBV5-6 and TRBJ2-3, reads DAGVTQSPTHLIKTRGQQVTLRCSPKSGHDTVSWYQQALGQGPQFIFQYYEEEERQRGNFPDRFSGHQFPNYSSELNVNALLLGDSALYLCASRLEVKAGGPDTQYFGPGTRLTVL.